The 11 T cell receptor beta chains reported below all come from one sample, sequenced in a study of blood T cell repertoires in COVID-19 (dated by TCRdb to the early 2020s). The library was obtained by the immunoSEQ multiplex PCR assay. What TCRdb holds here is the immuneACCESS table cut down to in-frame rearrangements. Part of the clones is not present; checked against another copy, under half of the missing clones reflect an unresolved V gene, and the others are unexplained. The sample records roughly 300,000 clones, around 90% of which are singletons. The ten largest make up 1% to 1.3% of the sample. The specimen was PBMCs or T cells enriched from blood (not recorded which). The receptors derive from a woman aged 25 to 39 who had recovered from COVID-19.

The J gene is TRBJ2-6, the V gene TRBV28; D gene ambiguous. This CDR3 is 13 amino acids long. Germline V gives CDR1 MDHEN, CDR2 SYDVKM. V lost 2 bases to trimming and J lost 4 bases, with 3 bases between them. This CDR3 reads CASSLLGANVLTF. The CDR3 region has the DNA TGTGCCAGCAGTTTACTAGGGGCCAACGTCCTGACTTTC.

The chain employs TRBV15 and TRBJ2-1, with 13 bases lining up with TRBD2. The CDR3 has 16 amino acids. The germline V gene encodes CDR1 LNHNV and CDR2 YYDKDF (reference sequence). With 2 bases clipped from V and 12 bases from J, the junction kept 10 bases outside the gene matches. CDR3 region: CATSRTAGLAGVGQFF. CDR3 DNA: TGTGCCACCAGCAGAACGGCCGGACTAGCGGGAGTTGGGCAGTTCTTC. Complete variable domain (other parts from reference TRBV15 and TRBJ2-1): DAMVIQNPRYQVTQFGKPVTLSCSQTLNHNVMYWYQQKSSQAPKLLFHYYDKDFNNEADTPDNFQSRRPNTSFCFLDIRSPGLGDTAMYLCATSRTAGLAGVGQFFGPGTRLTVL.

The chain couples TRBV7-2 to TRBJ1-5, with D perhaps TRBD1 (6 bases). Trimming stripped 5 bases from V and 1 base from J, with 9 bases between. Germline V gene data show CDR1 as SGHTA and CDR2 as FQGNSA. This CDR3 has 14 amino acids. CDR3 nucleotides: TGTGCCAGCAGCCCACAGGGAAGCAATCAGCCCCAGCATTTT. Translating gives CASSPQGSNQPQHF.

V usage is TRBV10-2 and J usage is TRBJ1-5, with 9 bases identical to TRBD1. V lost 0 bases and J lost 7; bases outside the gene matches: 7. The V gene's germline CDR1 is WSHSY and CDR2 SAAADI. This CDR3 region has 16 residues. CDR3 protein: CASSESPGDRVQPQHF. In DNA form, the CDR3 reads TGCGCCAGCAGTGAGTCGCCGGGGGACAGGGTGCAGCCCCAGCATTTT.

The CDR3 reads CASSPPGGINEKLFF. The CDR3 DNA sequence: TGTGCCAGCAGCCCCCCGGGGGGGATTAATGAAAAACTGTTTTTT. V and J are TRBV7-9 and TRBJ1-4; the D gene is possibly TRBD1 (5 bases). This CDR3 spans 15 amino acids. Germline V gives CDR1 SEHNR, CDR2 FQNEAQ (reference sequence). V lost 5 bases and J 4 bases, leaving 14 bases between the germline ends.

The chain couples TRBV5-8 to TRBJ2-2, with unresolved D. V dropped 0 bases and J dropped 5 bases, with 11 bases sitting between them. CDR1 is SGHTS and CDR2 is YDEGEE in the germline V gene. There are 15 residues in the CDR3. The CDR3 nucleotides are TGTGCCAGCAGCTTGGGTGAGGCCTTGACCGGGGAGCTGTTTTTT. This encodes CASSLGEALTGELFF.

The J gene is TRBJ2-7, the V gene TRBV9; 8 bases agree with TRBD2. V lost 3 bases and J lost 0; bases outside the gene matches: 2. The V gene's germline CDR1 is SGDLS and CDR2 YYNGEE. The CDR3 is 14 residues long. The CDR3 loop reads CASSGGTSSYEQYF. CDR3 nucleotide sequence: TGTGCCAGCAGCGGGGGGACTAGCTCCTACGAGCAGTACTTC.

The V gene is TRBV18, the J gene TRBJ1-3; D remains ambiguous. Trimming stripped 3 bases from V and 0 bases from J, with 6 bases between. The CDR3 sequence is 14 residues long. Germline V gene sequence: CDR1 KGHSH, CDR2 LQKENI. CDR3 nucleotide sequence: TGTGCCAGCTCACCTACAGACTCTGGAAACACCATATATTTT. Translating gives CASSPTDSGNTIYF.

The V call is TRBV2, the J call TRBJ2-5; D is uncertain. Germline V gives CDR1 SNHLY, CDR2 FYNNEI. CDR3 length: 12 amino acids. V lost 7 bases to trimming and J lost 2 bases, with 8 bases between them. CDR3 sequence: CASMGYQETQYF. Written as DNA, the CDR3 is TGTGCCAGCATGGGCTATCAAGAGACCCAGTACTTC.

The V gene is TRBV14, the J gene TRBJ2-7; D gene ambiguous. The ends were cut back, 1 base at V and 3 bases at J, with 7 bases in the middle. The CDR3 totals 13 residues. Germline CDR1 is SGHDN and CDR2 is FVKESK. CDR3 in amino acids: CASSQAGGYEQYF. CDR3 DNA: TGTGCCAGCAGCCAAGCTGGCGGCTACGAGCAGTACTTC.

J is TRBJ1-6 and V is TRBV28, with D possibly TRBD1 on 6 matching bases. The CDR3 sequence is 16 residues long. Germline-derived CDR1 and CDR2 are MDHEN and SYDVKM. V was cut by 5 bases and J by 9 bases, with 20 bases left in between. CDR3 nucleotide sequence: TGTGCCAGCAGTGATCGCAAATCAGGGGTAACTTCACCCCTCCACTTT. Protein: CASSDRKSGVTSPLHF.